The 20 T cell receptor beta chains below come from one sample, sequenced in a study of shared clonotypes between healthy human individuals. The protocol was immunoSEQ multiplex PCR, while the TCRdb copy is restricted to in-frame clones and leaves out a portion. This table has around 2,100,000 clones, approximately 95% appearing once. The naive CD8 fraction comprised CD45RO-negative cells positively selected for CCR7 and excluded terminally differentiated effector memory CD45RA+ cells. Sequenced input: naive CD8+ T cells sorted from blood. These receptor sequences come from a man aged 18-30 years in good health.

The chain joins TRBV7-2 to TRBJ2-1, with a weak D call TRBD1 (5 bases). The CDR3 extends over 17 amino acids. Deletions cut 3 bases from V and 2 bases from J, with 17 bases between. Germline V gene sequence: CDR1 SGHTA, CDR2 FQGNSA. The DNA of the CDR3 is TGTGCCAGCAGCTTGGGGTGGGGCTATGAAACCTACAATGAGCAGTTCTTC. Its protein product is CASSLGWGYETYNEQFF.

Of note for this clone: Other DNA sequences in the same sample also yield this CDR3. This chain joins TRBV6-5 and TRBJ1-5; D gene uncertain. The CDR3 loop spans 15 amino acids. V was clipped by 0 bases and J by 4 bases, with 10 bases between them. The V gene's germline CDR1 is MNHEY and CDR2 SVGAGI. The chain's CDR3 is CASSYSRTGNQPQHF. The CDR3, as DNA: TGTGCCAGCAGTTACTCGAGGACGGGGAATCAGCCCCAGCATTTT.

This chain links TRBV25-1 with TRBJ2-2; no reliable D call. Trimming removed 8 bases at V and 5 bases at J, with 9 bases between. This CDR3 has 12 residues. CDR1 and CDR2 (germline): MGHDK, SYGVNS. The CDR3 loop is CASLGNTGELFF. CDR3 coding DNA: TGTGCCAGCCTAGGAAATACCGGGGAGCTGTTTTTT.

This clone has only one observation. This sample includes further DNA sequences coding for the same CDR3. The chain joins TRBV4-1 to TRBJ2-7; TRBD2 matches 15 bases. The germline V gene has CDR1 MGHRA and CDR2 YSYEKL. With V trimmed by 1 base and J by 4 bases, 2 bases remained unmatched. The CDR3 is made up of 16 amino acids. CDR3 nucleotide sequence: TGCGCCAGCAGCCAAGGGGGACTAGCGGGAGGATACGAGCAGTACTTC. It encodes CASSQGGLAGGYEQYF.

This chain uses TRBV7-9 with TRBJ1-1; D ambiguous. V was clipped by 5 bases and J by 6 bases, with 7 bases between them. CDR1 and CDR2 (germline): SEHNR, FQNEAQ (reference sequence). The CDR3 runs to 11 residues. The CDR3 loop reads CASSSVSEAFF. The CDR3, as DNA: TGTGCCAGCAGCAGTGTCTCTGAAGCTTTCTTT.

This chain connects TRBV7-9 to TRBJ2-3; D remains ambiguous. V lost 1 base to trimming and J lost 3 bases, with 11 bases between them. Germline CDR1 SEHNR, CDR2 FQNEAQ (reference sequence). CDR3 length: 15 residues. CDR3 coding DNA: TGTGCCAGCAGCTTAGTAACAGCTGGGACAGATACGCAGTATTTT. This codes for CASSLVTAGTDTQYF.

This chain joins TRBV7-9 and TRBJ2-1; D is unresolved. There are 14 residues in the CDR3. Trimming removed 2 bases from V and 8 bases from J, with 13 bases in between. Germline V CDR1 and CDR2: SEHNR, FQNEAQ (reference sequence). CDR3 in amino acids: CASSLSLGLDEQFF. The CDR3 bases are TGTGCCAGCAGCTTATCCCTGGGCCTGGATGAGCAGTTCTTC.

This chain links TRBV19 with TRBJ1-1; D perhaps matches TRBD1 (5 bases). The length of the CDR3 is 16 residues. Trimming took off 1 base at V and 5 bases at J, with 17 bases between the two ends. CDR1 is LNHDA and CDR2 is SQIVND in the germline V gene (reference sequence). The CDR3 sequence: CASSIGRGGRGTEAFF. The CDR3 DNA follows: TGTGCCAGTAGTATAGGCCGGGGCGGCCGGGGGACTGAAGCTTTCTTT.

The chain employs TRBV13 and TRBJ2-7; 9 bases fit TRBD2. The length of the CDR3 is 16 residues. Trimming at V came to 5 bases and at J to 5 bases, leaving 13 bases not matched to a gene. Germline loops: CDR1 PRHDT, CDR2 FYEKMQ (reference sequence). The DNA of the CDR3 is TGTGCCAGCAGCGGAACTAGCGGGTCTCCCGTCCACGAGCAGTACTTC. Protein: CASSGTSGSPVHEQYF.

The V call is TRBV6-5, the J call TRBJ2-7, with 8 nucleotides matching TRBD1. CDR3 length: 15 amino acids. Germline loops: CDR1 MNHEY, CDR2 SVGAGI. V shed 2 bases, J shed 4 bases, and the junction held 7 bases outside the gene matches. CDR3: CASSYKGQGLYEQYF. CDR3 DNA sequence: TGTGCCAGCAGTTACAAAGGACAGGGCCTGTACGAGCAGTACTTC.

The chain uses TRBV28 and TRBJ2-1, with 10 bases matching TRBD2. Germline lookup yields CDR1 MDHEN and CDR2 SYDVKM. There are 15 residues in the CDR3. V trimming: 6 bases; J trimming: 3 bases; junction bases outside the gene matches: 5. The CDR3: CASRTTSGDYNEQFF. CDR3 nucleotides: TGTGCCAGCAGGACAACTAGCGGGGACTACAATGAGCAGTTCTTC.

The genes are TRBV2 and TRBJ2-7; D gene unclear. V gave up 9 bases and J gave up 2 bases, with 17 bases separating them. The CDR3 spans 14 residues. CDR1 and CDR2 from the germline V gene are SNHLY and FYNNEI. CDR3 amino acids: CASNANPGPYEQYF. As DNA, the CDR3 is TGTGCCAGTAACGCTAACCCTGGACCCTACGAGCAGTACTTC.

The chain combines TRBV2 with TRBJ2-5; the D is unclear. Trimming took 3 bases from V and 2 from J, leaving 16 bases between them. The CDR3 length is 16 residues. In germline, CDR1 is SNHLY, CDR2 FYNNEI. In DNA form, the CDR3 reads TGTGCCAGCAGTGATAGGCCGACGTTCGATCAAGAGACCCAGTACTTC. It codes for CASSDRPTFDQETQYF.

This chain connects TRBV6-1 to TRBJ2-1, with D unclear. The V end lost 8 bases, the J end lost 4 bases, and 18 bases lay between the germline ends. The germline gives CDR1 MNHNS, CDR2 SASEGT. The length of the CDR3 is 15 residues. In DNA, the CDR3 is TGTGCCAGCGCCTGGTCCCTGGAAGCGTACAATGAGCAGTTCTTC. Residues: CASAWSLEAYNEQFF.

The gene calls are TRBV12-5 and TRBJ2-3; 11 nucleotides agree with TRBD2. The CDR3 totals 15 residues. Germline V lookup: CDR1 LGHNT, CDR2 FRNRAP. The ends lost 7 bases at V and 2 bases at J; junction bases unmatched: 5. The CDR3 DNA reads TGTGCTAGTGCTCTAGCGGGGGGATACACAGATACGCAGTATTTT. Translated: CASALAGGYTDTQYF.

Note on this clone: Distinct nucleotide sequences in the sample also encode this CDR3. This chain joins TRBV4-1 and TRBJ2-7; weak D call: TRBD1 (5 bases). Per the germline V gene, CDR1 is MGHRA and CDR2 is YSYEKL. This CDR3 has 13 residues. Trimming took 0 bases from V and 4 from J, leaving 7 bases between them. The CDR3 spells CASSQDDSYEQYF. The DNA of the CDR3 is TGCGCCAGCAGCCAAGATGACAGTTACGAGCAGTACTTC.

This clone was recorded only once. The chain joins TRBV18 to TRBJ2-3; TRBD1 matches 8 bases. This CDR3 has 15 residues. Germline V gene sequence: CDR1 KGHSH, CDR2 LQKENI. The trim removed 6 bases at V and 1 base at J, leaving 6 bases unmatched. CDR3 in DNA: TGTGCCAGCTCGTCGACAGGGGCGGGCACAGATACGCAGTATTTT. This translates into CASSSTGAGTDTQYF.

The J gene is TRBJ1-4, the V gene TRBV7-9; D is possibly TRBD1 (6 bases). This CDR3 contains 15 residues. Trimming removed 2 bases from V and 8 bases from J, with 15 bases in between. CDR1 and CDR2 (germline): SEHNR, FQNEAQ (reference sequence). Here the CDR3 reads CASSLPRGVEEKLFF. The CDR3 nucleotides are TGTGCCAGCAGCTTACCTAGGGGGGTCGAAGAAAAACTGTTTTTT.

The chain uses TRBV10-2 and TRBJ2-3; 9 nucleotides line up with TRBD2. The germline CDR1 and CDR2 sequences are WSHSY and SAAADI. The CDR3 is made up of 15 amino acids. With 4 bases clipped from V and 5 bases from J, the junction kept 7 bases outside the gene matches. DNA of the CDR3: TGCGCCAGCAGTGCCCAGCGGGGGGCCCAAGATACGCAGTATTTT. This encodes CASSAQRGAQDTQYF.

The chain has TRBV15 and TRBJ2-7; 8 bases fit TRBD2. J gave up 1 base and V 5 bases, and 7 bases lay outside the gene matches. CDR1 LNHNV and CDR2 YYDKDF come from the germline V gene (reference sequence). The CDR3 runs to 15 residues. In nucleotides, the CDR3 is TGTGCCACCAGCCATACTAGCGGTCCTTCCTACGAGCAGTACTTC. Translating it yields CATSHTSGPSYEQYF.